The entry that follows covers one T cell receptor (beta chain) sequence. Its antigen is unidentified. The data were taken from a study of STAT5B mutations in CD4+ large granular lymphocyte leukemia. Whole-study results and caveats: Data were not HLA-matched across samples. Main leukemic clonotypes were patient-specific, but under 30% appeared at low frequency elsewhere.

Authors' data handling: Clonotypes above 5% were considered putative leukemic clones, totaling fewer than 75. TCRdb's copy holds only in-frame clones and misses some; the assay was immunoSEQ multiplex PCR. Clonal size and the V and J genes are those of that table, whereas D and trimming came from the DNA. The sample yields 4,600 or so clones, roughly 77% seen once. V was pared by 3 bases and J by 1 base, with 12 bases of the junction left unmatched. Per germline, CDR1 SGHRS and CDR2 YFSETQ. CDR3 length: 17 residues. Input material: PBMCs. The TCR originated in a man in his sixties or seventies with CD4+ T-cell large granular lymphocyte leukemia. This rearrangement joins TRBV5-1 to TRBJ1-2; TRBD1 aligns across 7 bases. The CDR3 spells CASSSSHGQEFNYGYTF. CDR3 DNA sequence: TGCGCCAGCAGCTCCAGTCATGGACAGGAGTTTAACTATGGCTACACCTTC.